This T cell receptor (beta chain) stems from a study of T cell responses to AZD1222 COVID-19 vaccine. Study observations and caveats: Spike-spanning, vaccine-associated CD4 TCRs were dominant at 160-218 and 743-854. Repertoire samples came only from after the peak T cell response. Just a handful of AZD1222 recipients tested seropositive at baseline.

V dropped 4 bases and J dropped 6 bases, with 12 bases sitting between them. Germline V gene data show CDR1 as MNHEY and CDR2 as SVGAGI. This CDR3 spans 14 amino acids. Sequencing was performed with immunoSEQ multiplex PCR; in TCRdb, only in-frame clones are kept and a portion is missing. The sample has under 200,000 clones; roughly 92% are singletons. For this clone: Its target is unknown.

This rearrangement joins TRBV6-5 to TRBJ2-2, with D possibly TRBD1 on 6 matching bases. The receptor was isolated from an adult who received the MenACWY meningococcal vaccine as a control. Sequencing used peripheral blood, obtained 28 days after the second dose of the MenACWY control vaccine. This CDR3 is CASSFEGVPGELFF. In DNA form, the CDR3 reads TGTGCCAGCAGTTTCGAGGGGGTTCCCGGGGAGCTGTTTTTT.